Following are 30 T cell receptor beta chains from one sample sequenced in a study of T-cell reconstitution after alpha-beta-depleted transplantation in children. Unique molecular identifiers were used in preparing the TCRbeta library. TCRdb reprocessed the PCR reads with MiXCR, giving one entry per CDR3 protein. This table has about 3,100 distinct CDR3 sequences, about an eighth appearing once. Sequenced material: PBMCs, mostly from graft donor cells, taken 360 days after TCRalphabeta/CD19-depleted stem cell transplant. Every receptor here comes from a patient aged 2-10 years who had a stem cell transplant for inherited bone marrow failure, so the T cells may come from the graft donor.

Ten or more counts support this clonotype. The V and J genes are TRBV3-1 and TRBJ2-3; D gene ambiguous. Germline V gene sequence: CDR1 LGHDT, CDR2 YNNKEL (reference sequence). The CDR3 totals 14 residues. The V end lost 1 base, the J end lost 3 bases, and 8 bases lay between the germline ends. CDR3 sequence: CASSQVFGTDTQYF. The CDR3 DNA reads as TGTGCCAGCAGCCAAGTCTTTGGGACAGATACGCAGTATTTT.

This clonotype occurred many times. The genes are TRBV11-2 and TRBJ2-5; TRBD2 matches 7 bases. Germline CDR1 and CDR2: SGHAT and FQNNGV. Trimming cost V 0 bases and J 1 base; bases outside gene matches: 11. The CDR3 extends over 18 amino acids. CDR3 DNA sequence: TGTGCCAGCAGCTTAGATTATTCCTGGTCTAGCGGCCAAGAGACCCAGTACTTC. Amino acid sequence: CASSLDYSWSSGQETQYF.

This clonotype was seen ten or more times. This chain connects TRBV15 to TRBJ1-6; D is perhaps TRBD1 (5 bases). The CDR3 covers 15 residues. Germline CDR1 and CDR2: LNHNV and YYDKDF (reference sequence). Between the trimmed V and J ends, which lost 0 bases and 5 bases, there was a span of 8 bases. CDR3 sequence (DNA): TGTGCCACCAGCAGAGACTGGGGGGATAATTCACCCCTCCACTTT. It encodes CATSRDWGDNSPLHF.

This clonotype was found many times. The chain combines TRBV7-9 with TRBJ2-1; D is undetermined. The CDR3 covers 15 residues. The V end lost 5 bases, the J end lost 2 bases, and 13 bases lay between the germline ends. The germline V gene has CDR1 SEHNR and CDR2 FQNEAQ (reference sequence). This chain's CDR3 is CASSASTLPYNEQFF. CDR3 nucleotide sequence: TGTGCCAGCAGCGCAAGCACACTTCCCTACAATGAGCAGTTCTTC.

This clonotype is medium-sized within its sample. The J gene is TRBJ2-2, the V gene TRBV12-3 or TRBV12-4; TRBD2 matches 10 bases. The CDR3 has 17 residues. V shed 8 bases, J shed 1 base, and the junction held 10 bases outside the gene matches. The CDR3 loop reads CASSRWTSGQNTGELFF. The CDR3 DNA reads as TGTGCCAGCTCTCGATGGACTAGCGGACAGAACACCGGGGAGCTGTTTTTT.

This clonotype was counted many times. The V gene is TRBV7-9, the J gene TRBJ2-7; D unclear. From germline, CDR1 is SEHNR and CDR2 FQNEAQ (reference sequence). The CDR3 consists of 19 residues. V was shortened by 3 bases and J by 0 bases, with 24 bases between the two germline ends. DNA for the CDR3: TGTGCCAGCAGCTTTTCCGGTATTATGAACCGAATTAGCTCCTACGAGCAGTACTTC. Translating gives CASSFSGIMNRISSYEQYF.

The table lists this clonotype with many counts. V and J are TRBV20-1 and TRBJ1-6; possible D gene TRBD1, 6 bases. The V gene's germline CDR1 is DFQATT and CDR2 SNEGSKA (reference sequence). V shed 2 bases and J shed 6 bases, with 17 bases lying between them. The CDR3 runs 16 residues. The CDR3 DNA follows: TGCAGTGCTAGAAGGGGGACCCTCCTTTCTAATTCACCCCTCCACTTT. Its protein product is CSARRGTLLSNSPLHF.

This clonotype was seen repeatedly, ten times or more. The chain is built from TRBV5-1 and TRBJ2-5, with TRBD1 identical over 9 bases. V shed 3 bases and J 5 bases; nucleotides not matched to a gene: 11. The CDR3 is 16 residues long. Germline V gene lookup returns CDR1 SGHRS and CDR2 YFSETQ. CDR3 DNA: TGCGCCAGCAGCTCGGCACAGGGGGCGCGGTTGGAGACCCAGTACTTC. Its translation is CASSSAQGARLETQYF.

This clonotype showed up many times. The rearrangement joins TRBV2 to TRBJ2-7, with D unresolved. CDR1 is SNHLY and CDR2 is FYNNEI in the germline V gene. Trimming shortened V by 4 bases and J by 0 bases, and 7 bases separated the two germline ends. This CDR3 contains 13 residues. In DNA, the CDR3 is TGTGCCAGCAGTGGGGAAGGCTCCTACGAGCAGTACTTC. It codes for CASSGEGSYEQYF. Variable domain in full (rest from reference TRBV2 and TRBJ2-7): EPEVTQTPSHQVTQMGQEVILRCVPISNHLYFYWYRQILGQKVEFLVSFYNNEISEKSEIFDDQFSVERPDGSNFTLKIRSTKLEDSAMYFCASSGEGSYEQYFGPGTRLTVT.

In its sample, this clonotype was seen many times. The rearrangement joins TRBV20-1 to TRBJ1-1; the D gene is possibly TRBD1 (5 bases). This CDR3 is 13 amino acids long. CDR1 is DFQATT, CDR2 SNEGSKA, per germline (reference sequence). V was shortened by 1 base and J by 4 bases, with 10 bases between the two germline ends. As DNA, the CDR3 is TGCAGTGCTAGAGCCCCAGGGTCCACTGAAGCTTTCTTT. It specifies CSARAPGSTEAFF.

This clonotype is medium-sized in the sample. This sequence joins TRBV7-6 and TRBJ1-3; D ambiguous. V lost 5 bases to trimming and J lost 4 bases, with 12 bases between them. The CDR3 runs to 14 residues. The germline V gene has CDR1 SGHVS and CDR2 FNYEAQ. This CDR3 is CASSPRPGGNTIYF. The CDR3 DNA follows: TGTGCCAGCAGCCCACGACCCGGGGGAAACACCATATATTTT.

The chain carries TRBV20-1 and TRBJ2-1; D ambiguous. The CDR3 has 12 amino acids. The germline V gene encodes CDR1 DFQATT and CDR2 SNEGSKA (reference sequence). Trimming removed 1 base from V and 7 bases from J, with 8 bases in between. CDR3 sequence reads: CSARVSGNEQFF. Here the CDR3 DNA reads TGCAGTGCTAGAGTCAGTGGGAATGAGCAGTTCTTC.

This clonotype was detected ten times or more. This rearrangement joins TRBV5-6 to TRBJ2-2; no reliable D call. CDR1 is SGHDT, CDR2 YYEEEE, per germline. This CDR3 is 15 amino acids long. V was pared by 4 bases and J by 4 bases, with 14 bases between. The CDR3 protein is CASSLVSPGTGELFF. The CDR3 nucleotides are TGTGCCAGCAGCCTCGTCTCCCCGGGCACCGGGGAGCTGTTTTTT.

This clonotype is labeled as medium-sized. The chain joins TRBV7-3 to TRBJ1-3, with D possibly matching TRBD1 (6 bases). The V end lost 4 bases, the J end lost 2 bases, and 27 bases lay between the germline ends. Germline CDR1 is SGHTA and CDR2 is FQGTGA. This CDR3 comprises 20 residues. In DNA form, the CDR3 reads TGTGCCAGCAGCTCCGAGAGAGGGGGGCGAACAATGCAACCTGGAAACACCATATATTTT. Translated: CASSSERGGRTMQPGNTIYF. Full variable domain (outside the CDR3, taken from reference TRBV7-3 and TRBJ1-3): GAGVSQTPSNKVTEKGKYVELRCDPISGHTALYWYRQSLGQGPEFLIYFQGTGAADDSGLPNDRFFAVRPEGSVSTLKIQRTERGDSAVYLCASSSERGGRTMQPGNTIYFGEGSWLTVV.

This clonotype was detected many times. This chain connects TRBV4-3 to TRBJ2-5, with TRBD2 identical over 9 bases. Germline V gene sequence: CDR1 LGHNA, CDR2 YSLEER. The CDR3 has 16 residues. Unmatched junction bases numbered 7, after V lost 0 bases and J lost 5 bases. CDR3 amino acids: CASSQESSGRWETQYF. The CDR3, as DNA: TGCGCCAGCAGCCAAGAGTCCAGCGGGAGGTGGGAGACCCAGTACTTC.

The table lists this clonotype with many counts. This chain joins TRBV4-3 and TRBJ2-1; 7 nucleotides match TRBD2. Germline CDR1 reads LGHNA; CDR2 reads YSLEER. The CDR3 covers 16 residues. Germline trimming cut 1 base from V and 6 bases from J; bases unmatched to any gene: 9. CDR3: CASSQVLWVAGNEQFF. In DNA, the CDR3 is TGCGCCAGCAGCCAAGTTCTTTGGGTAGCGGGCAATGAGCAGTTCTTC.

At least ten counts were recorded for this clonotype. The chain joins TRBV7-9 to TRBJ2-7, with D tentatively TRBD2 (6 bases). The V end was cut by 3 bases, the J end by 0 bases, with 12 bases between. The CDR3 is 15 amino acids. CDR1 and CDR2 from the germline V gene are SEHNR and FQNEAQ (reference sequence). CDR3 sequence (DNA): TGTGCCAGCAGCTTGAGCGGGCATAGCTCCTACGAGCAGTACTTC. Translating it yields CASSLSGHSSYEQYF. Full variable domain (rest looked up from reference TRBV7-9 and TRBJ2-7): DTGVSQNPRHKITKRGQNVTFRCDPISEHNRLYWYRQTLGQGPEFLTYFQNEAQLEKSRLLSDRFSAERPKGSFSTLEIQRTEQGDSAMYLCASSLSGHSSYEQYFGPGTRLTVT.

There are many counts of this clonotype. This rearrangement joins TRBV5-6 to TRBJ2-5, with 8 bases fitting TRBD2. This CDR3 is built from 16 residues. Germline lookup yields CDR1 SGHDT and CDR2 YYEEEE. The V segment lost 0 bases and the J segment 5 bases; nucleotides outside the gene matches: 9. The CDR3 here is CASSLEGLAVWETQYF. CDR3 in DNA: TGTGCCAGCAGCTTGGAAGGACTAGCCGTGTGGGAGACCCAGTACTTC.

Written as DNA, the CDR3 is TGCGCCAGCAGCTTGGTATCCGCCTGGGATACGCAGTATTTT. Translation: CASSLVSAWDTQYF. V usage is TRBV5-1 and J usage is TRBJ2-3; D remains unclear. Looked up from germline, CDR1 is SGHRS and CDR2 is YFSETQ. The CDR3 consists of 14 residues. Trimming stripped 0 bases from V and 6 bases from J, with 11 bases between.

This clonotype was detected ten times or more. The chain is built from TRBV18 and TRBJ1-2; D call uncertain. The CDR3 sequence is 13 residues long. V was pared by 2 bases and J by 4 bases, with 8 bases between. From germline, CDR1 is KGHSH and CDR2 LQKENI. This CDR3 reads CASSPTRIYGYTF. CDR3 DNA: TGTGCCAGCTCACCAACCAGGATCTATGGCTACACCTTC.

The table lists this clonotype with many counts. This chain connects TRBV11-1 to TRBJ2-2; 8 nucleotides match TRBD1. There are 16 residues in the CDR3. J lost 1 base, V lost 3 bases, and 4 bases had no gene match. Germline assignment: CDR1 SGHAT and CDR2 FQDESV (reference sequence). CDR3 protein: CASSFEGTGNTGELFF. The CDR3 DNA reads as TGTGCCAGCAGCTTTGAAGGGACAGGGAACACCGGGGAGCTGTTTTTT.

The chain recombines TRBV20-1 with TRBJ1-1; D is uncertain. CDR3 length: 13 residues. Per germline, CDR1 DFQATT and CDR2 SNEGSKA (reference sequence). Deletions cut 8 bases from V and 5 bases from J, with 18 bases between. The CDR3 DNA sequence: TGCAGTCGCGGAGGCCTGGGGAGGACTGAAGCTTTCTTT. It is translated as CSRGGLGRTEAFF.

At least ten counts were recorded for this clonotype. The V gene is TRBV12-3 or TRBV12-4, the J gene TRBJ2-3, with 8 positions matching TRBD2. The CDR3 spans 14 residues. The V segment lost 2 bases and the J segment 3 bases; nucleotides outside the gene matches: 1. The CDR3 region is CASSLLAGTDTQYF. DNA of the CDR3: TGTGCCAGCAGTTTATTAGCGGGGACAGATACGCAGTATTTT.

This clonotype was recorded at least ten times. V and J are TRBV12-3 or TRBV12-4 and TRBJ1-6, with D possibly TRBD1 on 5 matching bases. The CDR3 covers 13 residues. V was shortened by 3 bases and J by 11 bases, with 11 bases between the two germline ends. The CDR3 coding sequence is TGTGCCAGCAGTTTTCAGGGCCAGACACCCCTCCACTTT. Residues: CASSFQGQTPLHF.

In its sample, this clonotype was seen many times. This chain joins TRBV27 and TRBJ1-2; no clear D gene. Germline V gene data show CDR1 as MNHEY and CDR2 as SMNVEV (reference sequence). This CDR3 comprises 14 residues. V lost 2 bases and J lost 4, with 11 bases in between. CDR3 nucleotides: TGTGCCAGCAGTTTACGGCGGGGTGGCTATGGCTACACCTTC. Translating gives CASSLRRGGYGYTF.

This clonotype was observed many times. This chain joins TRBV19 and TRBJ1-1; 11 nucleotides match TRBD1. The CDR3 runs 14 residues. Germline V gene lookup returns CDR1 LNHDA and CDR2 SQIVND (reference sequence). With 8 bases clipped from V and 4 bases from J, the junction kept 6 bases outside the gene matches. The CDR3 DNA reads as TGTGCCAGTGGACAGGGGGCGCACGGCACTGAAGCTTTCTTT. As protein: CASGQGAHGTEAFF.

This clonotype was observed many times. The CDR3 DNA follows: TGTGCCAGCAGTGACCCGGGCAGGAGCACAGATACGCAGTATTTT. Its translation is CASSDPGRSTDTQYF. The chain is built from TRBV25-1 and TRBJ2-3; D is undetermined. The CDR3 consists of 15 residues. Trimming removed 3 bases from V and 0 bases from J, with 10 bases in between. The germline gives CDR1 MGHDK, CDR2 SYGVNS.

This clonotype was seen repeatedly, ten times or more. The chain recombines TRBV28 with TRBJ1-1; D not resolved. Trimming took off 6 bases at V and 1 base at J, with 15 bases between the two ends. The CDR3 runs to 15 residues. Germline V CDR1 and CDR2: MDHEN, SYDVKM. DNA for the CDR3: TGTGCCAGCAGCCCCTTCTTCCGCTCGAACACTGAAGCTTTCTTT. Residues: CASSPFFRSNTEAFF.

This clonotype was observed many times. The chain uses TRBV7-2 and TRBJ1-1; no firm D call. Trimming shortened V by 2 bases and J by 6 bases, and 13 bases separated the two germline ends. The CDR3 is 14 amino acids. Per germline, CDR1 SGHTA and CDR2 FQGNSA. The CDR3 here is CASSLNTVVSEAFF. In DNA form, the CDR3 reads TGTGCCAGCAGCTTAAATACAGTAGTTTCTGAAGCTTTCTTT.

Ten or more counts support this clonotype. The chain links TRBV7-6 to TRBJ2-7, with a possible D match to TRBD2 (5 bases). The V and J ends lost 5 bases and 5 bases respectively, with 13 bases between them. The CDR3 consists of 13 residues. The V gene's germline CDR1 is SGHVS and CDR2 FNYEAQ. The CDR3 bases are TGTGCCAGCAGCCGAAGATGGGGAGACGAGCAGTACTTC. Amino acids: CASSRRWGDEQYF.